This entry lists 29 T cell receptor beta chains sequenced from one sample in a study of human T cells and chemical hapten exposure. TCRdb itself ran the RACE reads through MiXCR, one entry per CDR3 protein. The data contain roughly 54,000 distinct CDR3 sequences, around 10% of them singletons. The time point is: patch test 2, 6 weeks after DPC sensitization. The treatment: therapeutic diphenylcyclopropenone sensitization with weekly scalp DPC. This specimen consisted of whole blood, obtained in connection with sensitization to the hapten diphenylcyclopropenone (DPC). These receptor sequences come from a woman aged 45-65 years with alopecia areata. Some clones in this sample may be carry-over from other donors' samples.

A word on this clonotype: This may be a read error, as it is one base from a much larger clone. No conserved phenylalanine or tryptophan ends this CDR3, so it is likely a read error. The chain combines TRBV7-2 with TRBJ2-5; D is perhaps TRBD1 (6 bases). Trimming removed 7 bases from V and 5 bases from J, with 17 bases in between. The CDR3 is 14 residues long. Germline assignment: CDR1 SGHTA and CDR2 FQGNSA. This chain's CDR3 is CASTQNRVGETQYL. The DNA for the CDR3 is TGTGCCAGCACCCAAAACAGGGTCGGGGAGACCCAGTACCTC.

This clonotype was seen ten or more times. This chain uses TRBV12-3 or TRBV12-4 with TRBJ2-7, with 10 bases aligning to TRBD1. This CDR3 is built from 14 residues. V shed 7 bases and J 9 bases; nucleotides not matched to a gene: 12. As DNA, the CDR3 is TGTGCCAGCAACCAGGGGGGACAGGGGCGAGTGCAGTACTTC. It codes for CASNQGGQGRVQYF.

In its sample, this clonotype was seen a few times. The rearrangement joins TRBV7-8 to TRBJ1-6; D not certain. The germline V gene encodes CDR1 SGHVS and CDR2 FQNEAQ. V was trimmed by 1 base and J by 5 bases, leaving 12 bases between them. This CDR3 has 16 residues. Written as DNA, the CDR3 is TGTGCCAGCAGCTTAGGTCGTGGAGTAGATAATTCACCCCTCCACTTT. Translating gives CASSLGRGVDNSPLHF.

This clonotype was detected ten times or more. This rearrangement joins TRBV25-1 to TRBJ2-7; D remains unclear. Trimming took 7 bases from V and 0 from J, leaving 10 bases between them. The CDR3 covers 13 residues. Germline V lookup: CDR1 MGHDK, CDR2 SYGVNS. This CDR3 reads CASTPRDSYEQYF. CDR3 coding DNA: TGTGCCAGCACCCCACGCGACTCCTACGAGCAGTACTTC.

The chain couples TRBV11-2 to TRBJ2-5; 8 nucleotides line up with TRBD2. The germline V gene encodes CDR1 SGHAT and CDR2 FQNNGV. The CDR3 length is 13 residues. With V trimmed by 3 bases and J by 3 bases, 0 bases remained unmatched. The chain's CDR3 is CASSFSGEETQYF. The CDR3 DNA is TGTGCCAGCAGCTTTAGCGGGGAAGAGACCCAGTACTTC.

This chain uses TRBV10-2 with TRBJ2-5; D is perhaps TRBD1 (6 bases). CDR3 length equals 15 residues. V was trimmed by 5 bases and J by 3 bases, leaving 16 bases between them. Germline V CDR1 and CDR2: WSHSY, SAAADI. In nucleotides, the CDR3 is TGCGCCAGCAGTCGACGGGACAAAGGGGAAGAGACCCAGTACTTC. Its translation: CASSRRDKGEETQYF.

There are many counts of this clonotype. In DNA, the CDR3 is TGTGCCAGCAGCTTCAACCGGGACGGCTATGGCTACACCTTC. Residues: CASSFNRDGYGYTF. The rearrangement joins TRBV5-4 to TRBJ1-2; possibly TRBD1 for D (5 bases). Trimming took 2 bases from V and 4 from J, leaving 12 bases between them. Germline loops: CDR1 SGHNT, CDR2 YYREEE (reference sequence). The CDR3 covers 14 residues.

This clonotype was picked up a small number of times. J is TRBJ2-3 and V is TRBV7-2, with D perhaps TRBD2 (5 bases). V was cut by 5 bases and J by 2 bases, with 17 bases left in between. CDR1 and CDR2 from the germline V gene are SGHTA and FQGNSA. The CDR3 sequence is 16 residues long. CDR3: CASSKNLAMDTDTQYF. The CDR3 DNA follows: TGTGCCAGCAGCAAAAACCTAGCCATGGACACAGATACGCAGTATTTT.

This clonotype has more than one count but fewer than ten. V is TRBV20-1 and J is TRBJ2-7; tentative D call: TRBD1 (6 bases). The CDR3 extends over 13 amino acids. V lost 5 bases to trimming and J lost 4 bases, with 15 bases between them. The germline CDR1 and CDR2 sequences are DFQATT and SNEGSKA (reference sequence). CDR3 amino acids: CSAHTGTSYEQYF. The DNA for the CDR3 is TGCAGTGCTCACACAGGGACGTCTTACGAGCAGTACTTC.

This clonotype was found a few times. This chain links TRBV27 with TRBJ2-3; TRBD2 matches at 8 bases. Looked up from germline, CDR1 is MNHEY and CDR2 is SMNVEV (reference sequence). The length of the CDR3 is 14 residues. V was clipped by 8 bases and J by 2 bases; unmatched bases: 6. The CDR3 region has the DNA TGTGCCAGCTCCCGAGCGGGGGCCACAGATACGCAGTATTTT. This translates into CASSRAGATDTQYF.

Ten or more counts support this clonotype. V is TRBV28 and J is TRBJ2-1, with a possible D match to TRBD1 (6 bases). CDR3 length equals 17 residues. V lost 6 bases and J lost 12, with 30 bases in between. CDR1 and CDR2 (germline): MDHEN, SYDVKM. As DNA, the CDR3 is TGTGCCAGCAGCTTAAGTTTCGCACGGGACGGACAGCGCGGGCAGTTCTTC. Its translation: CASSLSFARDGQRGQFF.

At least ten counts were recorded for this clonotype. This chain uses TRBV5-5 with TRBJ2-3; either TRBD1 or TRBD2 may fit D (6 bases each). Trimming shortened V by 0 bases and J by 2 bases, and 19 bases separated the two germline ends. The CDR3 extends over 18 amino acids. Per the germline V gene, CDR1 is SGHKS and CDR2 is YYEKEE (reference sequence). The DNA for the CDR3 is TGTGCCAGCAGCTTGGCTTCTTCCAGGGGAGGTTACACAGATACGCAGTATTTT. Its protein product is CASSLASSRGGYTDTQYF.

This clonotype was counted a few times. The chain couples TRBV7-9 to TRBJ2-7; D possibly corresponds to TRBD1 (6 bases). V was pared by 5 bases and J by 1 base, with 12 bases between. Germline assignment: CDR1 SEHNR and CDR2 FQNEAQ (reference sequence). The CDR3 runs to 14 residues. CDR3 bases: TGTGCCAGCAGCCGGTCAGGGGAGTCCTACGAGCAGTACTTC. Protein: CASSRSGESYEQYF.

This chain uses TRBV7-6 with TRBJ1-2, with D perhaps matching TRBD1 (5 bases). Germline V gene sequence: CDR1 SGHVS, CDR2 FNYEAQ. V dropped 2 bases and J dropped 2 bases, with 12 bases sitting between them. The CDR3 extends over 15 amino acids. The CDR3 bases are TGTGCCAGCAGCTTAACAGGACCTCCGAACTATGGCTACACCTTC. Its translation: CASSLTGPPNYGYTF.

This clonotype came up many times. CDR3 amino acids: CASSPTETSSYNEQFF. Here the CDR3 DNA reads TGTGCCAGCAGCCCGACAGAAACGAGCTCCTACAATGAGCAGTTCTTC. This chain uses TRBV7-9 with TRBJ2-1, with a possible D match to TRBD1 (5 bases). Germline loops: CDR1 SEHNR, CDR2 FQNEAQ (reference sequence). The V gene lost 5 bases and the J gene lost 0 bases, with 14 bases spanning the gap. The CDR3 consists of 16 residues.

This clonotype was counted only a few times. The chain recombines TRBV25-1 with TRBJ1-1; D might be TRBD1 (6 bases). The CDR3 contains 12 residues. Trimming shortened V by 6 bases and J by 7 bases, and 12 bases separated the two germline ends. CDR1 and CDR2 (germline): MGHDK, SYGVNS. CDR3 DNA: TGTGCCAGCAGGTCGGGGGGCCTTGAAGCTTTCTTT. Protein sequence: CASRSGGLEAFF.

The chain employs TRBV24-1 and TRBJ1-1; D is perhaps TRBD1 (5 bases). Trimming stripped 5 bases from V and 4 bases from J, with 19 bases between. CDR1 is KGHDR, CDR2 SFDVKD, per germline. The CDR3 length is 16 residues. This CDR3 is CATSVRIREGCTEAFF. The CDR3 DNA follows: TGTGCCACCAGTGTCCGGATTAGGGAGGGGTGCACTGAAGCTTTCTTT.

This clonotype was counted many times. V and J are TRBV29-1 and TRBJ1-1; D is perhaps TRBD1 (5 bases). Trimming took off 4 bases at V and 4 bases at J, with 16 bases between the two ends. CDR1 is SQVTM and CDR2 is ANQGSEA in the germline V gene. The CDR3 contains 14 residues. The CDR3 here is CSVVTATGGTEAFF. The CDR3 DNA reads as TGCAGCGTTGTGACCGCGACGGGGGGCACTGAAGCTTTCTTT.

This clonotype showed up just a few times. The chain links TRBV7-9 to TRBJ1-5; TRBD1 is a possible D gene (5 bases). V shed 2 bases and J shed 3 bases, with 11 bases lying between them. Per the germline V gene, CDR1 is SEHNR and CDR2 is FQNEAQ (reference sequence). The CDR3 extends over 15 amino acids. The CDR3, as DNA: TGTGCCAGCAGCTTACCGGGACCGTCCAATCAGCCCCAGCATTTT. Its protein is CASSLPGPSNQPQHF. The full variable domain, completed using reference TRBV7-9 and TRBJ1-5, is DTGVSQNPRHKITKRGQNVTFRCDPISEHNRLYWYRQTLGQGPEFLTYFQNEAQLEKSRLLSDRFSAERPKGSFSTLEIQRTEQGDSAMYLCASSLPGPSNQPQHFGDGTRLSIL.

This clonotype was picked up one time. This rearrangement joins TRBV14 to TRBJ1-2; 7 positions match TRBD1. V trimming: 1 base; J trimming: 0 bases; junction bases outside the gene matches: 8. This CDR3 has 17 residues. Germline lookup yields CDR1 SGHDN and CDR2 FVKESK. The CDR3 protein is CASSQALGQLPNYGYTF. CDR3 sequence (DNA): TGTGCCAGCAGCCAAGCCCTGGGACAGTTACCTAACTATGGCTACACCTTC.

DNA of the CDR3: TGCAGTGCTAGAGTTAAACGGGCCGGGGAGCTGTTTTTT. Translation: CSARVKRAGELFF. The chain joins TRBV20-1 to TRBJ2-2; D unresolved. The CDR3 contains 13 residues. Germline loops: CDR1 DFQATT, CDR2 SNEGSKA (reference sequence). Trimming left V 1 base short and J 6 bases short, with 9 bases between.

This clonotype was seen many times. This rearrangement joins TRBV18 to TRBJ1-6; TRBD1 matches 9 bases. The V gene's germline CDR1 is KGHSH and CDR2 LQKENI. Trimming at V came to 3 bases and at J to 8 bases, leaving 5 bases not matched to a gene. This CDR3 spans 15 amino acids. CDR3 in DNA: TGTGCCAGCTCACCCCGGACAGGGGACCATTCACCCCTCCACTTT. Translation: CASSPRTGDHSPLHF.

This clonotype appeared a few times. V usage is TRBV12-5 and J usage is TRBJ1-1; TRBD1 matches 7 bases. The CDR3 extends over 15 amino acids. Germline V gene sequence: CDR1 LGHNT, CDR2 FRNRAP. Trimming took 0 bases from V and 11 from J; bases not matched to a gene: 12. This CDR3 reads CASGLVVGDSSVAFF. The CDR3 DNA follows: TGTGCTAGTGGTTTGGTGGTGGGGGACAGCTCGGTCGCTTTCTTT.

This clonotype has only a few counts. CDR3 residues: CSARQGNTGELFF. The CDR3 DNA reads TGCAGTGCTAGACAGGGGAACACCGGGGAGCTGTTTTTT. The gene calls are TRBV20-1 and TRBJ2-2; possible D gene TRBD1, 5 bases. Germline CDR1 DFQATT, CDR2 SNEGSKA (reference sequence). The CDR3 loop spans 13 amino acids. The ends were cut back, 2 bases at V and 1 base at J, with 5 bases in the middle.

This clonotype turned up a few times. The chain has TRBV4-3 and TRBJ2-1; tentative D call: TRBD2 (5 bases). This CDR3 spans 15 amino acids. Trimming stripped 0 bases from V and 2 bases from J, with 8 bases between. CDR1 LGHNA and CDR2 YSLEER come from the germline V gene. The CDR3 sequence is CASSQDRLPYNEQFF. CDR3 DNA sequence: TGCGCCAGCAGCCAAGACCGACTACCCTACAATGAGCAGTTCTTC.

This clonotype appeared many times. The chain carries TRBV28 and TRBJ1-2, with a tentative D call TRBD1 (5 bases). Germline V gives CDR1 MDHEN, CDR2 SYDVKM. The CDR3 is 13 amino acids. V was trimmed by 8 bases and J by 3 bases, leaving 13 bases between them. The CDR3 coding sequence is TGTGCCAGCGGGGGACTTCGGGACTATGGCTACACCTTC. It encodes CASGGLRDYGYTF.

This clonotype was picked up many times. The gene calls are TRBV18 and TRBJ1-1; D possibly corresponds to TRBD1 (5 bases). CDR3 size: 12 residues. From germline, CDR1 is KGHSH and CDR2 LQKENI. V lost 2 bases and J lost 8, with 9 bases in between. The chain's CDR3 is CASSPGTLEAFF. Here the CDR3 DNA reads TGTGCCAGCTCACCAGGGACCTTGGAAGCTTTCTTT. Drawing the rest from reference TRBV18 and TRBJ1-1, the complete variable domain is NAGVMQNPRHLVRRRGQEARLRCSPMKGHSHVYWYRQLPEEGLKFMVYLQKENIIDESGMPKERFSAEFPKEGPSILRIQQVVRGDSAAYFCASSPGTLEAFFGQGTRLTVV.

This clonotype was recorded at least ten times. The chain uses TRBV14 and TRBJ2-5, with D possibly TRBD1 on 5 matching bases. The V and J ends lost 6 bases and 4 bases respectively, with 12 bases between them. The CDR3 has 13 residues. Germline V CDR1 and CDR2: SGHDN, FVKESK. CDR3 coding DNA: TGTGCCAGCAGTCAGGGATCGCGAGAGACCCAGTACTTC. It translates to CASSQGSRETQYF.

This clonotype was counted at least ten times. No DNA is shown, since the ends of the CDR3 on it are uncertain; the CDR3 is the one TCRdb lists. The chain couples TRBV7-5 to TRBJ1-5; the DNA was not compared with TRBD1, the D call given in the table. TRBV7-5 is a pseudogene. Inclusive of both ends, the CDR3 amounts to 19 amino acids. The CDR3 is CISVSDPKCPDRLNQPQHF.